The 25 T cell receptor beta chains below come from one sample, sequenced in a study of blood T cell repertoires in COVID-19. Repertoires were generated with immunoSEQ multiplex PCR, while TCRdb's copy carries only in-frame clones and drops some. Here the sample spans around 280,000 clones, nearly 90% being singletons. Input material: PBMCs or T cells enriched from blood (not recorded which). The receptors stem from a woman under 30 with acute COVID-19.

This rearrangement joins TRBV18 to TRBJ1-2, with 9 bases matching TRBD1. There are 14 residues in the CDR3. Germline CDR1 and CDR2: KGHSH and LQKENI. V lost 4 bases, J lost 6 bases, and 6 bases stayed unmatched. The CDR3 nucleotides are TGTGCCAGCTCACTGGGTACAGGGGGCGATGGCTACACCTTC. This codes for CASSLGTGGDGYTF.

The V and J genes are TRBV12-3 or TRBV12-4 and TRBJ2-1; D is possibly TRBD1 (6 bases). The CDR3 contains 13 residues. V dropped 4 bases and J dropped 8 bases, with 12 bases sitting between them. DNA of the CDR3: TGTGCCAGCAGTTCTACAGGGTATGATGAGCAGTTCTTC. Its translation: CASSSTGYDEQFF.

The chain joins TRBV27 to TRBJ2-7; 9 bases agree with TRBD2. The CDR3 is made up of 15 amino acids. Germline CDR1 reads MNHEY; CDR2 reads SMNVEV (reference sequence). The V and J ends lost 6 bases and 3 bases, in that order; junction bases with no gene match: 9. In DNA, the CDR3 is TGTGCCAGCAGGACTCGACTAGCGGATGTCTACGAGCAGTACTTC. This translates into CASRTRLADVYEQYF.

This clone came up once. In nucleotides, the CDR3 is TGCAGCGCTCTGACAGCTCCAGTTAACAATGAGCAGTTCTTC. Translation gives CSALTAPVNNEQFF. The chain links TRBV29-1 to TRBJ2-1; a weak D match, TRBD1 (5 bases). In germline, CDR1 is SQVTM, CDR2 ANQGSEA. The CDR3 runs to 14 residues. The ends were cut back, 7 bases at V and 5 bases at J, with 18 bases in the middle.

CDR3 nucleotide sequence: TGTGCCAGCAGCGAGGGACAGTTCTATGGCTACACCTTC. This translates into CASSEGQFYGYTF. This chain links TRBV9 with TRBJ1-2; TRBD1 aligns across 7 bases. Germline values: CDR1 SGDLS, CDR2 YYNGEE. The CDR3 is 13 amino acids. Unmatched junction bases numbered 3, after V lost 3 bases and J lost 4 bases.

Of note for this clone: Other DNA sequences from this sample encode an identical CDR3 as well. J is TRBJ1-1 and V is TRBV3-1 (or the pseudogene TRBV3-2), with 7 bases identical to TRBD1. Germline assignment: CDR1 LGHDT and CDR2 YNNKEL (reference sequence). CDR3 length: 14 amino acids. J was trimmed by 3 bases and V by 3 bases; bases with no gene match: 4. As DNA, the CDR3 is TGTGCCAGCAGCCAGTCAGACAGGGACACTGAAGCTTTCTTT. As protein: CASSQSDRDTEAFF.

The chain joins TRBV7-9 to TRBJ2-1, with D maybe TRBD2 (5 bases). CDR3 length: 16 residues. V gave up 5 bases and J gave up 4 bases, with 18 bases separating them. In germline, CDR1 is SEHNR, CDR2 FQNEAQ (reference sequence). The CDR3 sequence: CASSAWTGFLYNEQFF. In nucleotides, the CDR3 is TGTGCCAGCAGCGCATGGACTGGTTTTTTATACAATGAGCAGTTCTTC.

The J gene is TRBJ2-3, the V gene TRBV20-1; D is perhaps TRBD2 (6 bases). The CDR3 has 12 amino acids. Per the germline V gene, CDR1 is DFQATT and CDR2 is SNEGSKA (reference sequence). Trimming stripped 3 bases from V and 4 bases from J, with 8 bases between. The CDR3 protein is CSASQRADTQYF. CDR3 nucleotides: TGCAGTGCTAGTCAGCGGGCAGATACGCAGTATTTT.

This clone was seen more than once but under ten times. CDR3 nucleotides: TGTGCCAGCAGTACGTTGGGACATCCCGGGGAGCTGTTTTTT. Translated: CASSTLGHPGELFF. This chain uses TRBV27 with TRBJ2-2; tentatively, D is TRBD1 (6 bases). V was pared by 5 bases and J by 6 bases, with 13 bases between. The CDR3 sequence is 14 residues long. The germline gives CDR1 MNHEY, CDR2 SMNVEV (reference sequence).

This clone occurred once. As DNA, the CDR3 is TGTGCCAGTAGGACAGGGGGAAACTATGGCTACACCTTC. Amino acid sequence: CASRTGGNYGYTF. The chain combines TRBV19 with TRBJ1-2, with 9 bases fitting TRBD1. Germline lookup yields CDR1 LNHDA and CDR2 SQIVND (reference sequence). The V segment lost 6 bases and the J segment 2 bases; nucleotides outside the gene matches: 1. The CDR3 is made up of 13 amino acids.

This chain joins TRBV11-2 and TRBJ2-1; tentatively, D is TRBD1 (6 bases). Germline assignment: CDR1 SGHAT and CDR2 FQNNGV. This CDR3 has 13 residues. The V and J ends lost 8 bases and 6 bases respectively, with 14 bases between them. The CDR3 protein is CASGMDRPNEQFF. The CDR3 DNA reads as TGTGCCAGCGGGATGGACAGACCCAATGAGCAGTTCTTC.

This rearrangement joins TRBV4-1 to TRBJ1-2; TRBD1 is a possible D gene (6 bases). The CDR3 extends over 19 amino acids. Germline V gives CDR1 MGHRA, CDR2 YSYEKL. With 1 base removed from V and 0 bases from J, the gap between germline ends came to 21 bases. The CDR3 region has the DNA TGCGCCAGCAGCCAAGCCCTGGACAGCTCCCGGAGACCTAACTATGGCTACACCTTC. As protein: CASSQALDSSRRPNYGYTF.

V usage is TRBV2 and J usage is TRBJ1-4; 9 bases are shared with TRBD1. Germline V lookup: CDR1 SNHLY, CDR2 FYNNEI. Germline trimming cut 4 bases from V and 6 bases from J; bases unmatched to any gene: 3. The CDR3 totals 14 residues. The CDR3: CASSGTGGDEKLFF. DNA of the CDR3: TGTGCCAGCAGTGGCACAGGGGGCGATGAAAAACTGTTTTTT.

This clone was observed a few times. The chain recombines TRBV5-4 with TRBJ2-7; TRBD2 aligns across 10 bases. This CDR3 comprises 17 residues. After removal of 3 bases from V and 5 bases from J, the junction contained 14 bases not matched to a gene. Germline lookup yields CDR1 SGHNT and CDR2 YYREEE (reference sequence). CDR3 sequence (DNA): TGTGCCAGCAGCTCCAACCCCAAAGGACTAGCGGTCGACGAGCAGTACTTC. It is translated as CASSSNPKGLAVDEQYF.

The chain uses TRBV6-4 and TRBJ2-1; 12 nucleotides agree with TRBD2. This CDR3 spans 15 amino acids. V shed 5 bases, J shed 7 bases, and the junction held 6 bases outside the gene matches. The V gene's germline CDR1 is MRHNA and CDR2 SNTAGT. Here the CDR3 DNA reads TGTGCCAGCAGTATTTCTAGCGGGAGGGGGAATGAGCAGTTCTTC. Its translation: CASSISSGRGNEQFF.

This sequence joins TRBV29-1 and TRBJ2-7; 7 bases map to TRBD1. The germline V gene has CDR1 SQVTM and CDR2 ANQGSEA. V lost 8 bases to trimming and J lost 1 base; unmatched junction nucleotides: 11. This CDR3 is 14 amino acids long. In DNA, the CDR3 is TGCAGCACCAGACAGGGAAGAGGGTCCTACGAGCAGTACTTC. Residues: CSTRQGRGSYEQYF.

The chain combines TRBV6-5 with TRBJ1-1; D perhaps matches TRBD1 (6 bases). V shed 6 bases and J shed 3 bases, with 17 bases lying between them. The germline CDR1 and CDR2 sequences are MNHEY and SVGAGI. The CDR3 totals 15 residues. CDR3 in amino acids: CASRTDRVSYTEAFF. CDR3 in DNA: TGTGCCAGCAGGACGGACAGAGTCTCGTACACTGAAGCTTTCTTT.

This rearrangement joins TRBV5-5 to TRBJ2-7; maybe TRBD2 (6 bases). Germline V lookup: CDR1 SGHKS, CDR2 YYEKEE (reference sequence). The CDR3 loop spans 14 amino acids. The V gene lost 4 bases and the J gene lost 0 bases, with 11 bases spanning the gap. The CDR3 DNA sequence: TGTGCCAGCAGCGGTAGCGGCTCCTCCTACGAGCAGTACTTC. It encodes CASSGSGSSYEQYF.

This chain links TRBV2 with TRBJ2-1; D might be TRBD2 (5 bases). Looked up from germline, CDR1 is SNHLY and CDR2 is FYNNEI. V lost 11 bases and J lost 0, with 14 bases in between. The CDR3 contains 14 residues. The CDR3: CAAAGDSSYNEQFF. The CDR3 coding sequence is TGTGCCGCGGCGGGCGATAGCTCCTACAATGAGCAGTTCTTC.

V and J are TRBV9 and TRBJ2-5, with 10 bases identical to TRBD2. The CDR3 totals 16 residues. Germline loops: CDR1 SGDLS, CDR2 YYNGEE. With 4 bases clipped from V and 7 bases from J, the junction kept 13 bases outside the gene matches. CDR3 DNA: TGTGCCAGCAGCCCCCGGACTAGCGGCACATTGGGGACCCAGTACTTC. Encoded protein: CASSPRTSGTLGTQYF. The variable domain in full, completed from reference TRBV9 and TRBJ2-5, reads DSGVTQTPKHLITATGQRVTLRCSPRSGDLSVYWYQQSLDQGLQFLIQYYNGEERAKGNILERFSAQQFPDLHSELNLSSLELGDSALYFCASSPRTSGTLGTQYFGPGTRLLVL.

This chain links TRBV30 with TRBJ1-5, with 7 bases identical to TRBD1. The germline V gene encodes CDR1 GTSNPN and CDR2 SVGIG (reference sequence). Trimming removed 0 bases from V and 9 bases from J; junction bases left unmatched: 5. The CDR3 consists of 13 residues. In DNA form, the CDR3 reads TGTGCCTGGAGTGTGGGGACAGCGGTGCCCCAGCATTTT. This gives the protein CAWSVGTAVPQHF.

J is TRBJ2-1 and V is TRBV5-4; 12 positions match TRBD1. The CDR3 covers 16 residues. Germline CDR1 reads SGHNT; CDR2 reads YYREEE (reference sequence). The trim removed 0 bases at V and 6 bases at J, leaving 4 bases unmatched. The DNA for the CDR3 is TGTGCCAGCAGCTTGGAGGGGACAGGGGGCCTCAATGAGCAGTTCTTC. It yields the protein CASSLEGTGGLNEQFF.

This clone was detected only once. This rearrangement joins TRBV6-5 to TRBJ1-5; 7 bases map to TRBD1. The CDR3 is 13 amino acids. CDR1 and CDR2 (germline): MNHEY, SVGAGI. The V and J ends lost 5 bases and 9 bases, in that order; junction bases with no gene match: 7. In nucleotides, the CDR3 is TGTGCCAGCAGTCTGACAGGGCCGGTGCCCCAGCATTTT. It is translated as CASSLTGPVPQHF.

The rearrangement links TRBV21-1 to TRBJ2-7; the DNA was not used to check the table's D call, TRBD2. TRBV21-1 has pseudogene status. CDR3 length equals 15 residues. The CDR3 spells CASSKASTDLYEQYF. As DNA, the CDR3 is TGTGCCAGCAGCAAGGCTAGCACCGACCTCTACGAGCAGTACTTC.

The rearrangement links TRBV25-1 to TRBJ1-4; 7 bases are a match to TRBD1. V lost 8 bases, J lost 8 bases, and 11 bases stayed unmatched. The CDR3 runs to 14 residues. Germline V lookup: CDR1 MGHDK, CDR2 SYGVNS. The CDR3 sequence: CASASTGSGEKLFF. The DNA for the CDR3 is TGTGCCAGCGCCTCGACAGGGTCGGGGGAAAAACTGTTTTTT.